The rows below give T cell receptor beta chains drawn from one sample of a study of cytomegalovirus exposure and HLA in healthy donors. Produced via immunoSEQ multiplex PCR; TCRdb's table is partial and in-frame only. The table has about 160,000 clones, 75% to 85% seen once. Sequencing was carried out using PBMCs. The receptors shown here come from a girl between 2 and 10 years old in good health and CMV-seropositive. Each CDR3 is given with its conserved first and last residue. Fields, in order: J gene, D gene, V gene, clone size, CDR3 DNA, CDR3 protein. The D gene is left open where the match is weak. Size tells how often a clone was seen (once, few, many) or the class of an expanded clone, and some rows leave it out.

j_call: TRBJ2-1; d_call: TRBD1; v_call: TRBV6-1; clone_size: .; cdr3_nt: TGTGCCAGCAGTCGGGGACAGCTGTACAATGAGCAGTTCTTC; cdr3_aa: CASSRGQLYNEQFF
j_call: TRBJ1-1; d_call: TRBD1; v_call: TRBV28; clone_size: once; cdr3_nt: TGTGCCAGCAGTTTCCAGGGGGCAGAGACTGAAGCTTTCTTT; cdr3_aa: CASSFQGAETEAFF
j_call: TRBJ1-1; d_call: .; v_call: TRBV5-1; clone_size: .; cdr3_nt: TGCGCCAGCAGCTTGTCAGGCGCCACTGAAGCTTTCTTT; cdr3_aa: CASSLSGATEAFF
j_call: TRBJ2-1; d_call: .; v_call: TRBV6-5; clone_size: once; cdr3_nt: TGTGCCAGCAGTTCGGTCTACAATGAGCAGTTCTTC; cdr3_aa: CASSSVYNEQFF
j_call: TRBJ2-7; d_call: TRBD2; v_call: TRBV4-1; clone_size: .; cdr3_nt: TGCGCCAGCAGGATAGCGGGAGACGAGCAGTACTTC; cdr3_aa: CASRIAGDEQYF
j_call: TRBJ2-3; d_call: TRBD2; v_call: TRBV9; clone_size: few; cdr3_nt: TGTGCCAGCAGCGTAGCTCCTAGCGGGAGAACAGATACGCAGTATTTT; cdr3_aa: CASSVAPSGRTDTQYF
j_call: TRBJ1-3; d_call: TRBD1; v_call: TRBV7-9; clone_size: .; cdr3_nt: TGTGCCAGCAGCCCCCCGCGCGGGACAGGGGACGGTGGAAACACCATATATTTT; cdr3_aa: CASSPPRGTGDGGNTIYF
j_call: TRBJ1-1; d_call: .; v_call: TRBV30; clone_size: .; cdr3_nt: TGTGCCTGGAGTGAGACAGGGAACACTGAAGCTTTCTTT; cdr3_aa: CAWSETGNTEAFF
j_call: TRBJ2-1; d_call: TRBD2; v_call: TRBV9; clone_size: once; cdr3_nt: TGTGCCAGCAGCGTACTAGCGGGAGGGTACAATGAGCAGTTCTTC; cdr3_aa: CASSVLAGGYNEQFF
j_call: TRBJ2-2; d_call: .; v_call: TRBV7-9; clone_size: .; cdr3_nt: TGTGCCAGCAGCTTATATAGCGCTGGGGAGCTGTTTTTT; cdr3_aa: CASSLYSAGELFF
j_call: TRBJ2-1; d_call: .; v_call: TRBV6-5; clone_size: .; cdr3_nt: TGTGCCAGCAGAGTTTCAACGGGGTATGAGCAGTTCTTC; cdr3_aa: CASRVSTGYEQFF
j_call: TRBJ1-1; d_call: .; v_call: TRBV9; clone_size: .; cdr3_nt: TGTGCCAGCAGCACCTCTCCAAACACCGAAGCTTTCTTT; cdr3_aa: CASSTSPNTEAFF
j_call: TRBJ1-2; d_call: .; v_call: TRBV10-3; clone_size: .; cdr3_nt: TGTGCCACCGTCACAGGGACCTCTAACTATGGCTACACCTTC; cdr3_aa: CATVTGTSNYGYTF
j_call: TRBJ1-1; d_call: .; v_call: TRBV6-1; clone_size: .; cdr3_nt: TGTGCCAGCAGTATCGGCAGGGGTTCGGCTTTCTTT; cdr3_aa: CASSIGRGSAFF
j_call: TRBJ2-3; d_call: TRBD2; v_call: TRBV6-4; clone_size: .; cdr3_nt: TGTGCCAGCAGGGCCCTTAGCGGGAGTACGCAGTATTTT; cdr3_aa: CASRALSGSTQYF
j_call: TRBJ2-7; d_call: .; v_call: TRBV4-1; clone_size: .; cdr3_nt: TGCGCCAGCAGCCAAGCCCCGGGGAGAGGGCCCACCTACGAGCAGTACTTC; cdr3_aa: CASSQAPGRGPTYEQYF
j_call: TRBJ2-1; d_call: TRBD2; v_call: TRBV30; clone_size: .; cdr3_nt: TGTGCCTGGAGCTCGTACCTCCTAGGACTAGCGTGGAATGAGCAGTTCTTC; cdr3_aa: CAWSSYLLGLAWNEQFF
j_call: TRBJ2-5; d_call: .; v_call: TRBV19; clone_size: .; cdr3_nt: TGTGCCAGTAGCCGGTCGTACCAAGAGACCCAGTACTTC; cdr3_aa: CASSRSYQETQYF
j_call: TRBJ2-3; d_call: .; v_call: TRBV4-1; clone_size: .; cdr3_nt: TGCGCCAGCAGACCCAGGGCCGGAGTAAAGGGGACGCAGTATTTT; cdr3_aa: CASRPRAGVKGTQYF